The 28 T cell receptor beta chains below come from one sample, sequenced in a study of cytomegalovirus exposure and HLA in healthy donors. The PCR was carried out with 60 Vbeta primers and 13 Jbeta primers. Assay: immunoSEQ multiplex PCR; the TCRdb copy retains only in-frame clones and omits some. The sample comprises about 110,000 clones, more than 65% of which are singletons, and roughly 13% rests with the top ten. Sequenced sample: PBMCs. The receptor set was obtained from a man aged 25 to 45 in good health and CMV-seropositive.

The chain couples TRBV2 to TRBJ2-4, with TRBD1 matching over 7 bases. The germline V gene encodes CDR1 SNHLY and CDR2 FYNNEI. The CDR3 totals 14 residues. After removal of 6 bases from V and 7 bases from J, the junction contained 9 bases not matched to a gene. CDR3 coding DNA: TGTGCCAGCAGCCCAACCGACAGGGTCAACATTCAGTACTTC. The encoded protein is CASSPTDRVNIQYF.

This clone has more than one count but fewer than ten. The chain uses TRBV6-5 and TRBJ1-2; a weak D match, TRBD1 (5 bases). V lost 2 bases to trimming and J lost 3 bases, with 13 bases between them. Germline values: CDR1 MNHEY, CDR2 SVGAGI. This CDR3 region has 15 residues. The CDR3 loop reads CASSYQAGWDYGYTF. The DNA for the CDR3 is TGTGCCAGCAGTTACCAGGCAGGGTGGGACTATGGCTACACCTTC.

The chain links TRBV9 to TRBJ2-3; 8 bases fit TRBD1. The V gene's germline CDR1 is SGDLS and CDR2 YYNGEE. J gave up 2 bases and V 4 bases, and 6 bases lay outside the gene matches. The CDR3 consists of 15 residues. DNA of the CDR3: TGTGCCAGCAGCCCAAGGACAGGGAACACAGATACGCAGTATTTT. It is translated as CASSPRTGNTDTQYF.

The chain recombines TRBV28 with TRBJ2-5; D not certain. The ends were cut back, 3 bases at V and 2 bases at J, with 10 bases in the middle. From germline, CDR1 is MDHEN and CDR2 SYDVKM. The CDR3 is made up of 14 amino acids. CDR3 residues: CASSFWHLQETQYF. CDR3 nucleotides: TGTGCCAGCAGTTTCTGGCACCTTCAAGAGACCCAGTACTTC.

The chain has TRBV30 and TRBJ1-1; possibly TRBD1 for D (6 bases). The V gene's germline CDR1 is GTSNPN and CDR2 SVGIG (reference sequence). Trimming stripped 3 bases from V and 3 bases from J, with 17 bases between. The CDR3 is 15 amino acids. The CDR3 sequence is CAWRPQGRVHTEAFF. The CDR3 DNA sequence: TGTGCCTGGAGGCCGCAGGGGAGGGTTCACACTGAAGCTTTCTTT.

This clone was seen a single time. This same CDR3 is encoded by further DNA sequences in the sample. The V gene is TRBV5-4, the J gene TRBJ1-1, with TRBD1 matching 8 bases. The germline gives CDR1 SGHNT, CDR2 YYREEE (reference sequence). The V and J ends lost 4 bases and 7 bases, in that order; junction bases with no gene match: 9. This CDR3 has 14 amino acids. This CDR3 is CASSMTQGAGEAFF. In DNA form, the CDR3 reads TGTGCCAGCAGCATGACGCAGGGGGCGGGTGAAGCTTTCTTT. Together with reference TRBV5-4 and TRBJ1-1, the CDR3 gives the full variable domain: ETGVTQSPTHLIKTRGQQVTLRCSSQSGHNTVSWYQQALGQGPQFIFQYYREEENGRGNFPPRFSGLQFPNYSSELNVNALELDDSALYLCASSMTQGAGEAFFGQGTRLTVV.

The CDR3 region has the DNA TGTGCCAGTAGTTCCAGGGGGACGGGAATTAATCAGCCCCAGCATTTT. Translation gives CASSSRGTGINQPQHF. The chain carries TRBV19 and TRBJ1-5; 7 nucleotides agree with TRBD1. Per germline, CDR1 LNHDA and CDR2 SQIVND (reference sequence). The J segment lost 4 bases and the V segment lost 5 bases, leaving 11 bases of the junction unmatched. This CDR3 is 16 amino acids long.

The rearrangement joins TRBV6-1 to TRBJ1-2; 10 nucleotides align to TRBD1. The ends lost 5 bases at V and 4 bases at J; junction bases unmatched: 4. This CDR3 comprises 14 residues. Germline CDR1 and CDR2: MNHNS and SASEGT. The DNA for the CDR3 is TGTGCCAGCAGTCCGACAGGGGGCGGCTATGGCTACACCTTC. Translating gives CASSPTGGGYGYTF.

The chain couples TRBV28 to TRBJ1-2; D is unclear. This CDR3 is 11 amino acids long. Looked up from germline, CDR1 is MDHEN and CDR2 is SYDVKM. V was pared by 5 bases and J by 4 bases, with 5 bases between. The DNA of the CDR3 is TGTGCCAGCAGTCTAAGCTATGGCTACACCTTC. This translates into CASSLSYGYTF.

This sequence joins TRBV10-3 and TRBJ2-7; 12 bases line up with TRBD2. CDR1 ENHRY and CDR2 SYGVKD come from the germline V gene. CDR3 length: 17 amino acids. V gave up 2 bases and J gave up 4 bases; unmatched junction bases: 9. CDR3: CAISELRLAGAGYEQYF. Here the CDR3 DNA reads TGTGCCATCAGTGAGCTTAGACTAGCGGGGGCTGGGTACGAGCAGTACTTC.

Only a few counts were recorded for this clone. This rearrangement joins TRBV2 to TRBJ1-1; tentative D call: TRBD1 (6 bases). Germline V lookup: CDR1 SNHLY, CDR2 FYNNEI. Deletions cut 3 bases from V and 3 bases from J, with 17 bases between. CDR3 length: 16 amino acids. As DNA, the CDR3 is TGTGCCAGCAGTGACGAGAACAGGGTCGGGGACACTGAAGCTTTCTTT. It specifies CASSDENRVGDTEAFF.

The chain couples TRBV18 to TRBJ1-4; no clear D. The CDR3 is 13 amino acids. CDR1 KGHSH and CDR2 LQKENI come from the germline V gene. Trimming shortened V by 2 bases and J by 6 bases, and 7 bases separated the two germline ends. CDR3: CASSPGPDEKLFF. The CDR3 region has the DNA TGTGCCAGCTCACCAGGGCCTGATGAAAAACTGTTTTTT.

The V gene is TRBV11-1, the J gene TRBJ1-2; weak D call: TRBD1 (6 bases). The CDR3 totals 14 residues. The V end was cut by 5 bases, the J end by 2 bases, with 12 bases between. The germline CDR1 and CDR2 sequences are SGHAT and FQDESV (reference sequence). The CDR3 is CASSTPGQNYGYTF. For the CDR3, the DNA is TGTGCCAGCAGCACCCCCGGACAGAACTATGGCTACACCTTC.

The count of this clone is one. V usage is TRBV11-2 and J usage is TRBJ2-5, with 8 nucleotides matching TRBD2. The V gene's germline CDR1 is SGHAT and CDR2 FQNNGV. V lost 1 base, J lost 5 bases, and 12 bases stayed unmatched. The CDR3 has 17 residues. CDR3: CASSLGYLASGGETQYF. CDR3 sequence (DNA): TGTGCCAGCAGCTTAGGGTATCTAGCCTCGGGGGGGGAGACCCAGTACTTC.

Only a few counts were recorded for this clone. The chain has TRBV28 and TRBJ2-1, with 12 nucleotides matching TRBD2. Germline V gene sequence: CDR1 MDHEN, CDR2 SYDVKM. Trimming at V came to 2 bases and at J to 5 bases, leaving 1 base not matched to a gene. This CDR3 has 15 residues. The DNA of the CDR3 is TGTGCCAGCAGTTTACTAGCGGGGGGGAACAATGAGCAGTTCTTC. As protein: CASSLLAGGNNEQFF.

This clone was counted between two and nine times. The V and J genes are TRBV10-2 and TRBJ2-2; a weak D match, TRBD1 (5 bases). CDR1 and CDR2 from the germline V gene are WSHSY and SAAADI. Trimming shortened V by 6 bases and J by 5 bases, and 7 bases separated the two germline ends. The CDR3 runs 12 residues. CDR3 nucleotides: TGCGCCAGCAGCAGGGCAACCGGGGAGCTGTTTTTT. It translates to CASSRATGELFF.

The chain couples TRBV28 to TRBJ1-6; a weak D match, TRBD1 (5 bases). With 3 bases removed from V and 2 bases from J, the gap between germline ends came to 11 bases. Germline lookup yields CDR1 MDHEN and CDR2 SYDVKM. The CDR3 is 16 residues long. CDR3: CASSFSGNTYNSPLHF. The CDR3 DNA follows: TGTGCCAGCAGTTTTTCAGGGAATACCTATAATTCACCCCTCCACTTT.

The CDR3 sequence is CASSAGGMKTQYF. CDR3 nucleotides: TGTGCCAGCAGTGCCGGGGGTATGAAGACCCAGTACTTC. The V call is TRBV2, the J call TRBJ2-5, with D perhaps TRBD2 (6 bases). Germline V CDR1 and CDR2: SNHLY, FYNNEI. V gave up 4 bases and J gave up 6 bases, with 12 bases separating them. The CDR3 consists of 13 residues.

This clone was found once. This rearrangement joins TRBV28 to TRBJ1-2; unclear D gene. This CDR3 region has 17 residues. Germline V gene data show CDR1 as MDHEN and CDR2 as SYDVKM. V was pared by 5 bases and J by 7 bases, with 26 bases between. The CDR3 is CASSRNLGSGVSVGYTF. CDR3 bases: TGTGCCAGCAGTCGAAATCTCGGTTCCGGGGTGTCTGTTGGCTACACCTTC.

CDR3 sequence reads: CASSSVTMQPQHF. CDR3 DNA sequence: TGTGCCAGCAGTTCCGTCACAATGCAGCCCCAGCATTTT. The chain recombines TRBV27 with TRBJ1-5; D gene unclear. Germline lookup yields CDR1 MNHEY and CDR2 SMNVEV (reference sequence). This CDR3 spans 13 amino acids. V dropped 4 bases and J dropped 7 bases, with 11 bases sitting between them.

The V call is TRBV2, the J call TRBJ2-1; TRBD2 aligns across 9 bases. The trim removed 5 bases at V and 4 bases at J, leaving 3 bases unmatched. The CDR3 is 14 residues long. CDR1 is SNHLY and CDR2 is FYNNEI in the germline V gene. The CDR3 DNA reads as TGTGCCAGCAGTTTCCTAGCGGGGTACAATGAGCAGTTCTTC. This sequence encodes CASSFLAGYNEQFF.

V gene TRBV25-1 combines with J gene TRBJ2-5; TRBD2 matches 7 bases. The CDR3 has 18 amino acids. Losses at the gene ends were 0 bases for V and 6 bases for J; bases not matched to a gene: 16. Germline V gene sequence: CDR1 MGHDK, CDR2 SYGVNS. The CDR3 loop reads CASSEYVSGGTTQKTQYF. The DNA of the CDR3 is TGTGCCAGCAGTGAATATGTGTCGGGGGGAACTACACAGAAGACCCAGTACTTC.

The chain employs TRBV2 and TRBJ2-7, with a weak D call TRBD1 (5 bases). The CDR3 is 14 residues long. V shed 6 bases and J shed 4 bases, with 16 bases lying between them. Germline CDR1 reads SNHLY; CDR2 reads FYNNEI. The CDR3 region is CASRRDSLSYEQYF. CDR3 coding DNA: TGTGCCAGCAGACGAGACAGCCTCTCTTACGAGCAGTACTTC.

This chain joins TRBV4-1 and TRBJ2-5; 8 bases are shared with TRBD1. The germline V gene has CDR1 MGHRA and CDR2 YSYEKL. The trim removed 3 bases at V and 5 bases at J, leaving 5 bases unmatched. CDR3 length: 14 amino acids. The CDR3 reads CASSHGQGGETQYF. CDR3 DNA sequence: TGCGCCAGCAGCCACGGACAGGGTGGGGAGACCCAGTACTTC.

The chain joins TRBV6-5 to TRBJ2-1, with D perhaps matching TRBD2 (6 bases). This CDR3 has 15 residues. V dropped 1 base and J dropped 3 bases, with 10 bases sitting between them. Germline values: CDR1 MNHEY, CDR2 SVGAGI. CDR3 sequence reads: CASSYLGGDYNEQFF. The CDR3, as DNA: TGTGCCAGCAGTTACTTGGGGGGAGACTACAATGAGCAGTTCTTC.

The chain links TRBV27 to TRBJ1-2; maybe TRBD1 (5 bases). V lost 3 bases to trimming and J lost 1 base, with 6 bases between them. Germline CDR1 is MNHEY and CDR2 is SMNVEV (reference sequence). There are 13 residues in the CDR3. The CDR3 coding sequence is TGTGCCAGCAGTTTGGGGGGTAACTATGGCTACACCTTC. Translation: CASSLGGNYGYTF.

This clone was seen only a few times. The rearrangement joins TRBV7-2 to TRBJ1-5; TRBD1 matches at 8 bases. CDR3 length: 13 amino acids. With 5 bases clipped from V and 9 bases from J, the junction kept 6 bases outside the gene matches. Germline V gene sequence: CDR1 SGHTA, CDR2 FQGNSA. CDR3 sequence reads: CASSQGQGRPQHF. CDR3 coding DNA: TGTGCCAGCAGCCAAGGACAGGGTAGGCCCCAGCATTTT. Combining the CDR3 with reference TRBV7-2 and TRBJ1-5 gives the whole variable domain GAGVSQSPSNKVTEKGKDVELRCDPISGHTALYWYRQSLGQGLEFLIYFQGNSAPDKSGLPSDRFSAERTGGSVSTLTIQRTQQEDSAVYLCASSQGQGRPQHFGDGTRLSIL.

This clone was found a few times. CDR3 protein: CASSSRGGEVETQYF. DNA for the CDR3: TGTGCCAGCAGCTCTCGGGGGGGCGAGGTGGAGACCCAGTACTTC. The chain employs TRBV9 and TRBJ2-5; TRBD2 matches at 8 bases. Germline V gene sequence: CDR1 SGDLS, CDR2 YYNGEE. Losses at the gene ends were 4 bases for V and 5 bases for J; bases not matched to a gene: 10. This CDR3 has 15 residues.